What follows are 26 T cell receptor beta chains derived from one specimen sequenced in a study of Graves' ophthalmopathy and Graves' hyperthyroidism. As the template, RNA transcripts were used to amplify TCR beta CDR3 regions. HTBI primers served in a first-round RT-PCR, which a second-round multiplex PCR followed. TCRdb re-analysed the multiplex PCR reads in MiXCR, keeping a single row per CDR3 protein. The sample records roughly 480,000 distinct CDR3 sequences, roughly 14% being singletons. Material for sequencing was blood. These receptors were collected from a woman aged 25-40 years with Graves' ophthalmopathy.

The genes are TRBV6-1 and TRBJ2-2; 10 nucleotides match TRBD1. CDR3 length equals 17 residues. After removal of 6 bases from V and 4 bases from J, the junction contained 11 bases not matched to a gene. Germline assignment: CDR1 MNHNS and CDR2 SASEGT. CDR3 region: CASRRDRGRRVTGELFF. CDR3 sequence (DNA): TGTGCCAGCAGGAGAGACAGGGGGCGACGGGTCACCGGGGAGCTGTTTTTT.

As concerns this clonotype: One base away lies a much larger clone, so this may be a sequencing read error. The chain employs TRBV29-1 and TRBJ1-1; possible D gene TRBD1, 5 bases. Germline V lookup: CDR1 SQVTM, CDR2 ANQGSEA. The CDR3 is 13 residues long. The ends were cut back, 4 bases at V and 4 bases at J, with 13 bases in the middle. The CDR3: CSVGNRGGTEAFF. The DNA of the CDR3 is TGCAGCGTTGGAAACCGGGGGGGCACTGAAGCTTTCTTT. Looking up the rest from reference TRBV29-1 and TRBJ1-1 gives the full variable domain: SAVISQKPSRDICQRGTSLTIQCQVDSQVTMMFWYRQQPGQSLTLIATANQGSEATYESGFVIDKFPISRPNLTFSTLTVSNMSPEDSSIYLCSVGNRGGTEAFFGQGTRLTVV.

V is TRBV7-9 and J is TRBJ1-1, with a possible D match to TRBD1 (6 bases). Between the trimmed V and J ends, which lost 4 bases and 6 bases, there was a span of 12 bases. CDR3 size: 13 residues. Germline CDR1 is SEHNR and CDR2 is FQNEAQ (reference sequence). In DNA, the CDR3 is TGTGCCAGCAGCTCTACAGGGTGGGCTGAAGCTTTCTTT. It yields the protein CASSSTGWAEAFF.

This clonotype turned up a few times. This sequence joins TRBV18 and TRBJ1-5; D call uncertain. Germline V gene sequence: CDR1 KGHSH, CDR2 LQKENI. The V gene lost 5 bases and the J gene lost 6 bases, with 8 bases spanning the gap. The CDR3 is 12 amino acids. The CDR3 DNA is TGTGCCAGCTCATCGTTCCCTCAGCCCCAGCATTTT. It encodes CASSSFPQPQHF.

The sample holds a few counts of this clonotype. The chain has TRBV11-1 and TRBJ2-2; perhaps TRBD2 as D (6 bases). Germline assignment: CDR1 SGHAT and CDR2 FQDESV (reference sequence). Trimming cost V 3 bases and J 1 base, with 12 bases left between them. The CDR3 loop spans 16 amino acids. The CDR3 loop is CASSLGSGLNTGELFF. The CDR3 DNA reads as TGTGCCAGCAGCTTGGGAAGCGGGTTGAACACCGGGGAGCTGTTTTTT.

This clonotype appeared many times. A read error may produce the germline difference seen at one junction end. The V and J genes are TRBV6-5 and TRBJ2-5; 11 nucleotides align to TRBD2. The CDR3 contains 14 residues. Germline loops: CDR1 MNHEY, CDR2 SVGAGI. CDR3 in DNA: TGTGCCAGCAGTTTAGATAGCGGGAGGGCCTTTTCTGTCTTC. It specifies CASSLDSGRAFSVF.

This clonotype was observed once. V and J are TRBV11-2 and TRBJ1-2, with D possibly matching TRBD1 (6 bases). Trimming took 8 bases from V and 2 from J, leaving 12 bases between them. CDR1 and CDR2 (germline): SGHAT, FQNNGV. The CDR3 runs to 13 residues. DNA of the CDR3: TGTGCCAGCCGACGGGACAACAACTATGGCTACACCTTC. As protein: CASRRDNNYGYTF. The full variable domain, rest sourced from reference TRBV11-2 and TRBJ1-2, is EAGVAQSPRYKIIEKRQSVAFWCNPISGHATLYWYQQILGQGPKLLIQFQNNGVVDDSQLPKDRFSAERLKGVDSTLKIQPAKLEDSAVYLCASRRDNNYGYTFGSGTRLTVV.

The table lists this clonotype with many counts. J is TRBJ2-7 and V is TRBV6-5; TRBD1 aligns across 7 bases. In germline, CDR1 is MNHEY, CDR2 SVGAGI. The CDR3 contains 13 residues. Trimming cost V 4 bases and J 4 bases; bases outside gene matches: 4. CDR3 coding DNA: TGTGCCAGCAGTTCGTGGGACAGTTACGAGCAGTACTTC. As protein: CASSSWDSYEQYF.

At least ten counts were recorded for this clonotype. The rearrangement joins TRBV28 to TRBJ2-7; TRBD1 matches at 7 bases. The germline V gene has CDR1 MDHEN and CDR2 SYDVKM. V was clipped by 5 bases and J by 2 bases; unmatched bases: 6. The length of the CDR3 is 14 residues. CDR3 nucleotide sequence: TGTGCCAGCAGTCTCACAGGGGACGCCTACGAGCAGTACTTC. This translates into CASSLTGDAYEQYF.

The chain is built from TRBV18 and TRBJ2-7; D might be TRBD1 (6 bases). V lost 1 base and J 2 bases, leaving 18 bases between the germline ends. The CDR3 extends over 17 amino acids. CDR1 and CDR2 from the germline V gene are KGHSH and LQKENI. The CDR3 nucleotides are TGTGCCAGCTCACCACTCATGTGGAGACAGGACCCCTACGAGCAGTACTTC. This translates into CASSPLMWRQDPYEQYF. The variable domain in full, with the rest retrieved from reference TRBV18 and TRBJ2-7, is NAGVMQNPRHLVRRRGQEARLRCSPMKGHSHVYWYRQLPEEGLKFMVYLQKENIIDESGMPKERFSAEFPKEGPSILRIQQVVRGDSAAYFCASSPLMWRQDPYEQYFGPGTRLTVT.

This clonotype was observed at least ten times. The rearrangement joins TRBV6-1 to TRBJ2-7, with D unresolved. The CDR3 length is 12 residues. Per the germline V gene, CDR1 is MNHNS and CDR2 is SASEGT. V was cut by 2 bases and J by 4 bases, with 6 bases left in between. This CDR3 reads CASSENFYEQYF. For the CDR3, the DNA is TGTGCCAGCAGTGAAAATTTTTACGAGCAGTACTTC.

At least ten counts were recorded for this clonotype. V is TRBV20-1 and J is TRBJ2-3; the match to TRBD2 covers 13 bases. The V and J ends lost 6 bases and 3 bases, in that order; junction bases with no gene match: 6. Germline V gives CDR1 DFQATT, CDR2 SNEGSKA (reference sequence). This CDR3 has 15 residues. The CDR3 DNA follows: TGCAGTGCCTCCGGACTAGCGGGAGATACAGATACGCAGTATTTT. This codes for CSASGLAGDTDTQYF.

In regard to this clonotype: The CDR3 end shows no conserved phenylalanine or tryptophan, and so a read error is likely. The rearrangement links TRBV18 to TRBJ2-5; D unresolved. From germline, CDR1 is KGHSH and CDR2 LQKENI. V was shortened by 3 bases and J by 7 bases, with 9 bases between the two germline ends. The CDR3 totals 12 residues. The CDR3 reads CASSPALGTQYL. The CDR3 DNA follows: TGTGCCAGCTCACCCGCGTTGGGGACCCAGTACCTC.

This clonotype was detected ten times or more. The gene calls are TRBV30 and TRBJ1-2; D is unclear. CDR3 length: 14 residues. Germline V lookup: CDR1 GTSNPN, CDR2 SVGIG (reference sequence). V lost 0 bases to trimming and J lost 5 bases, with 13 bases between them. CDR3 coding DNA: TGTGCCTGGAGTGTCAGTCAAGGATTTTATGGCTACACCTTC. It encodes CAWSVSQGFYGYTF. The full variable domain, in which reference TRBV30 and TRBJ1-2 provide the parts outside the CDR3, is SQTIHQWPATLVQPVGSPLSLECTVEGTSNPNLYWYRQAAGRGLQLLFYSVGIGQISSEVPQNLSASRPQDRQFILSSKKLLLSDSGFYLCAWSVSQGFYGYTFGSGTRLTVV.

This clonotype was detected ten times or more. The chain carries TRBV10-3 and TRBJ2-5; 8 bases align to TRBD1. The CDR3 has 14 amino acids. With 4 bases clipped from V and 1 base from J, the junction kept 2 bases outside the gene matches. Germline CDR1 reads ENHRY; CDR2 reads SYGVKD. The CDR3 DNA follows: TGTGCCATCAGTGGGACAGGGAGCCAAGAGACCCAGTACTTC. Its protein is CAISGTGSQETQYF.

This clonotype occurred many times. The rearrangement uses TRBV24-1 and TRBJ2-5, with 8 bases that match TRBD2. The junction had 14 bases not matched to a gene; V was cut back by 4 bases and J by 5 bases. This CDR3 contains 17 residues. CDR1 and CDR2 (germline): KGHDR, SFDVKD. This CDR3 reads CATSERRSSGRRETQYF. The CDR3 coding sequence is TGTGCCACCAGTGAACGTCGGTCTAGCGGGCGCCGGGAGACCCAGTACTTC.

The CDR3: CATSRTPGTGSSYTF. CDR3 nucleotides: TGTGCCACCAGCAGAACCCCCGGGACAGGGAGCAGCTACACCTTC. The V gene is TRBV15, the J gene TRBJ1-2, with 9 positions matching TRBD1. Per the germline V gene, CDR1 is LNHNV and CDR2 is YYDKDF (reference sequence). The J segment lost 9 bases and the V segment lost 2 bases, leaving 10 bases of the junction unmatched. There are 15 residues in the CDR3.

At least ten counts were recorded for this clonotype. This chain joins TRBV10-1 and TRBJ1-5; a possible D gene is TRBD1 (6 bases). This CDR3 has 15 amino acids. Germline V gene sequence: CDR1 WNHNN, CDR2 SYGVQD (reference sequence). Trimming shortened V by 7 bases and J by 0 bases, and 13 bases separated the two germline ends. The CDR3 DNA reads TGCGCCAGCACGGACAGATCTTATAGCAATCAGCCCCAGCATTTT. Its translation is CASTDRSYSNQPQHF.

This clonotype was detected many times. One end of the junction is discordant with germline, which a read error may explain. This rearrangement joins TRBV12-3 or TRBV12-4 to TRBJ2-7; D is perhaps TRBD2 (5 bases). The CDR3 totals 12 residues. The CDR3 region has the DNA TGTGCCAGCAGTCGGGGAACCTACGGGCAGTACTTC. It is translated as CASSRGTYGQYF.

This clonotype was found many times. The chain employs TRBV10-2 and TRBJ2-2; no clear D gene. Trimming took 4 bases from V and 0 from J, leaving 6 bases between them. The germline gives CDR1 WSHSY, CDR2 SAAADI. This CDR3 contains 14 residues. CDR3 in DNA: TGCGCCAGCAGTGCTAACCCGAACACCGGGGAGCTGTTTTTT. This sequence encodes CASSANPNTGELFF.

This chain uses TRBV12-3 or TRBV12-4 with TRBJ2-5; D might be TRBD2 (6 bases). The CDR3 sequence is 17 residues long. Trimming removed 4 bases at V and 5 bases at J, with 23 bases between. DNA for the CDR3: TGTGCCAGCAGTTCGAGACTAGGGCAGGGCGGTTTGGAGACCCAGTACTTC. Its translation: CASSSRLGQGGLETQYF.

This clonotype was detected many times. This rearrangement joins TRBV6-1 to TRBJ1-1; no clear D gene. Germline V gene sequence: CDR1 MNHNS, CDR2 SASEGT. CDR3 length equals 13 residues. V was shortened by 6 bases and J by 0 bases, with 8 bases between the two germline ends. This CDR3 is CASRDAMNTEAFF. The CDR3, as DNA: TGTGCCAGCAGGGACGCCATGAACACTGAAGCTTTCTTT.

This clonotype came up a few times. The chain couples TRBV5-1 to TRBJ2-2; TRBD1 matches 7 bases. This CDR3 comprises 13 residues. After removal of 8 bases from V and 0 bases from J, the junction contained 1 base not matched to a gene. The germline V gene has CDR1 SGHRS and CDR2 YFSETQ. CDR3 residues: CASGTANTGELFF. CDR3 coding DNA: TGCGCCAGTGGGACAGCGAACACCGGGGAGCTGTTTTTT.

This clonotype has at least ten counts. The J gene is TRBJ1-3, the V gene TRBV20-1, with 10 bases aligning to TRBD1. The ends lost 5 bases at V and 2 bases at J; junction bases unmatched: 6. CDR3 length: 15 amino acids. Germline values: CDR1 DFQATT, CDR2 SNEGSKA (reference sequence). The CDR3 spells CSADPDRGPGNTIYF. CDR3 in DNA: TGCAGTGCTGACCCCGACAGGGGGCCTGGAAACACCATATATTTT.

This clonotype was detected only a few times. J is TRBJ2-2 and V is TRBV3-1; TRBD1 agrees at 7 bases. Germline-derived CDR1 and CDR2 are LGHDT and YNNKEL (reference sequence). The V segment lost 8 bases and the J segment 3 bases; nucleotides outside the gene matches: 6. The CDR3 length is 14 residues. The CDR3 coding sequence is TGTGCCAGCCGCCGGGACAGCCACACCGGGGAGCTGTTTTTT. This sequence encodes CASRRDSHTGELFF. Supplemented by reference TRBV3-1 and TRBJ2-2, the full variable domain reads DTAVSQTPKYLVTQMGNDKSIKCEQNLGHDTMYWYKQDSKKFLKIMFSYNNKELIINETVPNRFSPKSPDKAHLNLHINSLELGDSAVYFCASRRDSHTGELFFGEGSRLTVL.

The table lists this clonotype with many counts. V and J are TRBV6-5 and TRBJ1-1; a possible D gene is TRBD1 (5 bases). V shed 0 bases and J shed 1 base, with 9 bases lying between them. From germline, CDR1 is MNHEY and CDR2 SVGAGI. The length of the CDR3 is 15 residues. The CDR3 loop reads CASSYSITGNTEAFF. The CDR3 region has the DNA TGTGCCAGCAGTTACTCCATCACAGGGAACACTGAAGCTTTCTTT.